The sequence of this T cell receptor (beta chain) was determined in a study of OX40 agonist ivuxolimab in advanced cancers. Background for the entire study: Ivuxolimab, which targeted the costimulatory receptor OX40 (CD134), was an agonistic, fully human IgG2 monoclonal antibody. Intravenous ivuxolimab was administered to patients every 2 weeks at six dose levels: 0.01, 0.1, 0.3, 1.5, 3 and 10 mg/kg. Of the approximately 50 patients in dose escalation, some 20 had hepatocellular carcinoma, around 15 had melanoma, 9 had renal cell carcinoma and 9 had head and neck cancer. A male proportion of roughly 80% and a mean age of 60 years, ranging from roughly 23 to 90, were recorded for the dose-escalation cohort. Prior anti-PD-1, anti-PD-L1 or anti-CTLA-4 therapy was permitted, and checkpoint inhibitors had been received by 30% to 40% of dose-escalation patients. Partial responses occurred in three dose-escalation patients: two with cutaneous melanoma and one with hepatocellular carcinoma. Peripheral TCRbeta sequencing was intended to test whether TCR sequence diversity was altered and clonal T-cell expansion was caused by ivuxolimab. The monotherapy dose-escalation portion (N ≈ 55 patients) of the phase I ivuxolimab trial is reported in the paper. Study-level results and caveats: In the 0.1-3.0 mg/kg groups, partial responders were among the patients with the lowest normalized peripheral clonal expansion, particularly in CD8+ T cells. After ivuxolimab, CD8+ T cells had more expanded clones than CD4+ T cells on average. Clonal expansion of both CD4+ and CD8+ blood T cells was observed from baseline to week 6 at doses 0.1 to 3.0 mg/kg. The antigen specificity of the peripheral T cells that underwent clonal expansion was not determined. Low levels of normalized T-cell clonal expansion were also seen in some nonresponding patients.

For this clone: The antigen this receptor binds is unknown. Base qualities were left out, and no much larger clone turns up one base away.

For sequencing of the TCRbeta CDR3 region, genomic DNA was extracted from the sorted cells. The immunoSEQ Assay was used for sequencing of TCRbeta CDR3 regions. The table was pulled from immuneACCESS by TCRdb, which kept in-frame rearrangements only. Such tables lose some clones; where checked, under half of the loss comes from unresolved V genes, and the rest has no known cause. Present in this sample are about 50,000 clones, about 80% of which were seen just once. In total, the top ten clones hold under 5% of the sample. Patients with a history of autoimmune disease or receiving systemic immunosuppression were excluded from the trial. Peripheral blood for TCR sequencing was collected from all dose cohorts at baseline, on cycle 4 day 1, and on cycle 7 day 1. The samples were taken from a phase I, first-in-human, multicenter, open-label dose-escalation trial of ivuxolimab. Adults with locally advanced or metastatic head and neck squamous cell, hepatocellular, melanoma or renal cell carcinoma were enrolled in the trial. Before TCR sequencing, CD4+ and CD8+ T cells were separately sorted from peripheral blood.

This receptor was identified in an adult with an advanced solid tumor such as melanoma, head and neck, liver or kidney cancer. This specimen consisted of CD4+ or CD8+ T cells sorted from blood, obtained in a trial of the OX40 agonist ivuxolimab.

The nucleotides are TGCAGCGTTGAAGACCCAGCGGGGGGCGATCTGGATGAGCAGTTCTTC. Translation gives CSVEDPAGGDLDEQFF. This chain joins TRBV29-1 to TRBJ2-1; 9 central bases correspond to TRBD2. From the germline V gene, CDR1 is SQVTM and CDR2 is ANQGSEA. V lost 0 bases and J lost 8 bases, and the count of bases not matched to a germline gene is 11. The CDR3 runs 16 residues from the cysteine to the phenylalanine. The kept DNA is CDR3 alone, 48 bases in frame from the first base.